This T cell receptor beta chain was profiled in a study of T cells in Graves' hyperthyroidism and ophthalmopathy. The CDR3 consists of 15 residues. V shed 6 bases, J shed 3 bases, and the junction held 3 bases outside the gene matches. Germline values: CDR1 DFQATT, CDR2 SNEGSKA (reference sequence). The table lists this clonotype with many counts. The source material, RNA transcripts, was used to amplify TCR beta CDR3 regions. The primer set for the first-round RT-PCR of the TCR CDR3 was HTBI. One entry per CDR3 protein results from TCRdb running MiXCR on the multiplex PCR reads. Of roughly 500,000 distinct CDR3 sequences listed, 14% are singletons.

The sequence derives from a woman aged 25 to 39 with Graves' hyperthyroidism that later progressed to Graves' ophthalmopathy. The chain employs TRBV20-1 and TRBJ2-2; 14 nucleotides agree with TRBD2. Sequencing used blood. The chain's CDR3 is CSAAGLAGDTGELFF. CDR3 sequence (DNA): TGCAGTGCCGCGGGACTAGCGGGGGACACCGGGGAGCTGTTTTTT.